The entry below describes one TCR beta chain. Its antigen is still unknown. The CDR3 contains 16 residues. V lost 1 base, J lost 3 bases, and 15 bases lay in between. Germline-derived CDR1 and CDR2 are SGHAT and FQNNGV. Produced via immunoSEQ multiplex PCR; TCRdb's table is partial and in-frame only. Counted here are 60,000 to 75,000 clones, approximately 96% occurring once; the ten biggest clones make up approximately 0.94%. This entry comes from a study of cytomegalovirus exposure and HLA in healthy donors. Study information: The 110 or so validation repertoires were produced on the same platform as the roughly 720 repertoires of the first cohort. This was reported in a later analysis.

General study findings and limits: Despite most TCR sequences being rare, some public TCRs occurred in many donors. With high specificity and sensitivity, the classifier reportedly diagnosed cytomegalovirus status. Among the CMV-associated chains, a few were confirmed in vitro as specific for CMV antigens.

Sequencing was performed on PBMCs. This rearrangement joins TRBV11-2 to TRBJ1-2; D may be TRBD1 (6 bases). The receptor was isolated from a man between 18 and 29 years old in good health and CMV-seronegative. The chain's CDR3 is CASSLGADSSYYGYTF. CDR3 in DNA: TGTGCCAGCAGCTTAGGGGCGGACAGCTCCTACTATGGCTACACCTTC.